Reported below is one TCR beta chain. Its antigen is still unknown. The protocol was immunoSEQ multiplex PCR, while the TCRdb copy is restricted to in-frame clones and leaves out a portion. The table includes 200,000 to 300,000 clones, around 89% detected once. This sample stems from a study of Ad26.COV2.S vaccination and SARS-CoV-2 variants. The overall study: Donor had been placed in the Ad26.COV2.S arm of the COV1001 trial.

Treatment denoted: roughly 19 received Ad26.COV2.S at low or high dose, single or two shots; about 5 received placebo; per-sample allocation not given. It was on day 63 after the first vaccine or placebo injection that samples were taken. V lost 8 bases to trimming and J lost 3 bases, with 20 bases between them. Germline V gene lookup returns CDR1 SGHAT and CDR2 FQNNGV. CDR3 length: 15 residues. Study results and limitations: The TCR breadth and depth analyses may have understated or missed part of the total T cell responses.

The rearrangement links TRBV11-2 to TRBJ2-7; D ambiguous. The receptor comes from a person between 18 and 60 years old who received the Ad26.COV2.S COVID-19 vaccine or a placebo. Sequencing used peripheral blood, obtained in a trial of Ad26.COV2.S vaccine versus placebo. The CDR3 DNA reads TGTGCCAGCGGCTCACAGAAGAAGAATCTCTACGAGCAGTACTTC. Residues: CASGSQKKNLYEQYF.